The source of this T cell receptor (beta chain) is a study of patients and donors after allogeneic stem cell transplantation. This clonotype has more than one count but fewer than ten. V gave up 1 base and J gave up 1 base, with 7 bases separating them. Germline lookup yields CDR1 LGHNT and CDR2 FRNRAP. CDR3 length equals 15 residues. One entry per CDR3 protein, called by TCRdb with MiXCR from the RT-PCR reads. The repertoire holds approximately 170,000 distinct CDR3 sequences, with approximately 22% as singletons. The source of this sequence is a human donor who was either an allogeneic HSCT recipient or a stem cell or donor lymphocyte infusion donor (not recorded which). It is not recorded whose cells these are; they may come from a transplant donor. The chain combines TRBV12-5 with TRBJ1-4; D remains unclear. The sequenced material came from blood, either unsorted or a sorted T cell fraction (not recorded which). The CDR3 spells CASGLAPETNEKLFF. The CDR3 DNA sequence: TGTGCTAGTGGTTTGGCCCCGGAAACTAATGAAAAACTGTTTTTT. The whole variable domain, filled in from reference TRBV12-5 and TRBJ1-4, reads DARVTQTPRHKVTEMGQEVTMRCQPILGHNTVFWYRQTMMQGLELLAYFRNRAPLDDSGMPKDRFSAEMPDATLATLKIQPSEPRDSAVYFCASGLAPETNEKLFFGSGTQLSVL.